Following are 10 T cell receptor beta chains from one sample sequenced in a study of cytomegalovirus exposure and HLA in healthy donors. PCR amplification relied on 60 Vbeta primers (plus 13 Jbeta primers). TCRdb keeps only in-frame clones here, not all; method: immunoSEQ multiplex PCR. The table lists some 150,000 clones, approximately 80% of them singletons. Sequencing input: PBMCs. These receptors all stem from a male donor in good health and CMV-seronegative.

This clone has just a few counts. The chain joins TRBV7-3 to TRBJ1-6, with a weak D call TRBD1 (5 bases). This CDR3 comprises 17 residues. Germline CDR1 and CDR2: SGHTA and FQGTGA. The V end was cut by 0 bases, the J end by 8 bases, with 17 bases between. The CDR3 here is CASSLTGGDLVDSPLHF. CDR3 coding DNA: TGTGCCAGCAGCTTAACGGGAGGGGATCTAGTGGATTCACCCCTCCACTTT.

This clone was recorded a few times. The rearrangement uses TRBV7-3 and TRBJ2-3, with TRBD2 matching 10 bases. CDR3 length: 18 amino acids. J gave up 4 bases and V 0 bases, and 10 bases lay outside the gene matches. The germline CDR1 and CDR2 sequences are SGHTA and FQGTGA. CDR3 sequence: CASSLTVPSGSRADTQYF. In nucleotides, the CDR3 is TGTGCCAGCAGCTTAACGGTCCCTAGCGGGAGTAGGGCAGATACGCAGTATTTT.

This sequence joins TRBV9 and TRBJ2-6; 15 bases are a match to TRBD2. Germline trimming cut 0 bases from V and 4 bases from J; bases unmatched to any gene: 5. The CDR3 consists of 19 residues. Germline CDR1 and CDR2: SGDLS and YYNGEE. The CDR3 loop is CASSVAGLAGGAGANVLTF. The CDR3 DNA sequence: TGTGCCAGCAGCGTAGCGGGACTAGCGGGAGGCGCAGGGGCCAACGTCCTGACTTTC.

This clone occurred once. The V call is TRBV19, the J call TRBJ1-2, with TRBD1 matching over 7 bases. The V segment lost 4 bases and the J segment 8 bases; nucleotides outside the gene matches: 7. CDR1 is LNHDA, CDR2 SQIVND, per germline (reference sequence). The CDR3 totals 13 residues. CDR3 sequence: CASSTDRRWGYTF. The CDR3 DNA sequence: TGTGCCAGTAGTACGGACAGGCGGTGGGGCTACACCTTC.

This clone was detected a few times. The CDR3 sequence: CASRGAGGEKLFF. CDR3 sequence (DNA): TGTGCCAGCAGGGGGGCAGGGGGTGAAAAACTGTTTTTT. The chain is built from TRBV6-5 and TRBJ1-4; 7 bases map to TRBD1. Looked up from germline, CDR1 is MNHEY and CDR2 is SVGAGI. This CDR3 region has 13 residues. V shed 6 bases, J shed 7 bases, and the junction held 5 bases outside the gene matches.

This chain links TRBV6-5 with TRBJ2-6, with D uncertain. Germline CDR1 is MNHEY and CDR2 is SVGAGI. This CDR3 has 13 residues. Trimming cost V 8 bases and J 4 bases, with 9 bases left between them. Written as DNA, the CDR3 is TGTGCCAGCGAGTTTTCCGGGGCCAACGTCCTGACTTTC. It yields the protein CASEFSGANVLTF.

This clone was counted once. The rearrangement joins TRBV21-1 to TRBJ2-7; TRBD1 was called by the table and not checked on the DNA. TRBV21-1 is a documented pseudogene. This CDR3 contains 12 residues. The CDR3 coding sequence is TGTGCCAGCAGGGACAGGAGATCAGAGCAGTACTTC. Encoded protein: CASRDRRSEQYF.

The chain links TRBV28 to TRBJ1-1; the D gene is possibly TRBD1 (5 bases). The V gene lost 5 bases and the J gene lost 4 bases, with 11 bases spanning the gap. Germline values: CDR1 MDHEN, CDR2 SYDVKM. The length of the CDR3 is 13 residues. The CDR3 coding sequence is TGTGCCAGCAGTATACAGGTAGGCACTGAAGCTTTCTTT. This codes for CASSIQVGTEAFF.

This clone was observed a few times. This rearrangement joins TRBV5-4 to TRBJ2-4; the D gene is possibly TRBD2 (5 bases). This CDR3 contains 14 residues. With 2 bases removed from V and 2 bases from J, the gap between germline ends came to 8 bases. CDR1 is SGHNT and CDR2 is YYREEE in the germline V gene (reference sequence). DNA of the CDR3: TGTGCCAGCAGCTTAGGAGGAACCAAAAACATTCAGTACTTC. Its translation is CASSLGGTKNIQYF.

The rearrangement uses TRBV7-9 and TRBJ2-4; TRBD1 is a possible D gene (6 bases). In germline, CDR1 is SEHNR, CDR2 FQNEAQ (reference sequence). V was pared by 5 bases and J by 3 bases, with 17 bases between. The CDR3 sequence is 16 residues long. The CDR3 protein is CASSEQGHPSKNIQYF. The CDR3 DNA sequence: TGTGCCAGCAGCGAGCAGGGACACCCGAGCAAAAACATTCAGTACTTC.